This T cell receptor (beta chain) was documented in a study of regulatory T cells in long-lasting Graves disease. Whole-study context: New Graves' disease cases had less than 3 months of antithyroid drugs.

Study-wide results and limits: There was favoring of TRBV28, TRBJ1-2 and TRBJ2-5 in persistent disease.

In building TCR beta libraries, iRepertoire HTBI primers were used together with Arm-PCR of CDR3 regions. Authors' analysis steps: The samples yielded about 63 TRBV and approximately 15 TRBJ segments. Via MiXCR, TCRdb re-called the multiplex PCR reads, giving one row per CDR3 protein. TCRdb's processing, not the authors' own work, is the source of the V and J calls. The profile shows about 210,000 distinct CDR3 sequences, roughly a fifth of them singletons. The time point was: newly diagnosed GD, antithyroid drugs for less than 3 months. PBMC-derived RNA was used for the TCR library. This clonotype was seen repeatedly, ten times or more. Its specificity is not known. The CDR3 has 14 residues. Germline-derived CDR1 and CDR2 are ENHRY and SYGVKD. V was clipped by 4 bases and J by 4 bases; unmatched bases: 3. The sample also formed part of further work on T cells in Graves' hyperthyroidism and ophthalmopathy. That work states: Graves' hyperthyroidism is called stable when ophthalmopathy does not progress within 18 months.

The gene calls are TRBV10-3 and TRBJ1-2, with 10 positions matching TRBD1. Material: peripheral blood mononuclear cells (PBMCs), obtained at new diagnosis, from a patient treated with antithyroid drugs. The clonotype was recovered from a woman aged 25-40 years with Graves disease. The CDR3 DNA reads as TGTGCCATCAGTGCGGGACAGGGGATCTATGGCTACACCTTC. Amino acid sequence: CAISAGQGIYGYTF.